The 7 T cell receptor beta chains listed next were all sequenced from one sample in a study of OX40 agonist ivuxolimab in advanced cancers. Assay used: immunoSEQ multiplex PCR; TCRdb lists only in-frame clones, some missing. There are some 130,000 clones in the sample; 75% to 90% occur only once, and more than 0.45% lies in the top ten. The material was CD4+ or CD8+ T cells sorted from blood, obtained in a trial of the OX40 agonist ivuxolimab. The source of these receptors is an adult with an advanced solid tumor such as melanoma, head and neck, liver or kidney cancer.

The chain couples TRBV5-8 to TRBJ1-5; D possibly corresponds to TRBD1 (5 bases). This CDR3 has 14 amino acids. Germline V gives CDR1 SGHTS, CDR2 YDEGEE. Trimming stripped 6 bases from V and 6 bases from J, with 16 bases between. The CDR3 here is CASILGGVVQPQHF. As DNA, the CDR3 is TGTGCCAGCATCCTTGGGGGGGTCGTTCAGCCCCAGCATTTT.

This clone showed up just once. V gene TRBV6-6 combines with J gene TRBJ1-5, with unresolved D. CDR1 is MNHNY and CDR2 is SVGAGI in the germline V gene (reference sequence). V shed 6 bases and J shed 0 bases, with 9 bases lying between them. The CDR3 extends over 14 amino acids. For the CDR3, the DNA is TGTGCCAGCAGCCCAATCTATAGCAATCAGCCCCAGCATTTT. The encoded protein is CASSPIYSNQPQHF.

This clone was observed a single time. This chain joins TRBV5-4 and TRBJ1-2, with a tentative D call TRBD1 (5 bases). V shed 4 bases and J shed 1 base, with 11 bases lying between them. The length of the CDR3 is 14 residues. Germline loops: CDR1 SGHNT, CDR2 YYREEE (reference sequence). The CDR3 bases are TGTGCCAGCAGCCAACGGGACCTTAACTATGGCTACACCTTC. Its protein is CASSQRDLNYGYTF.

The chain links TRBV30 to TRBJ1-4; a possible D gene is TRBD1 (6 bases). Germline CDR1 GTSNPN, CDR2 SVGIG (reference sequence). The CDR3 totals 17 residues. V shed 2 bases and J shed 5 bases, with 21 bases lying between them. CDR3 sequence (DNA): TGTGCCTGGAGTATAGGGGGGACGTCCGGCGGGAATGAAAAACTGTTTTTT. This sequence encodes CAWSIGGTSGGNEKLFF.

The chain links TRBV7-6 to TRBJ1-6; TRBD1 is a possible D gene (6 bases). Per the germline V gene, CDR1 is SGHVS and CDR2 is FNYEAQ. Trimming left V 5 bases short and J 6 bases short, with 14 bases between. The CDR3 sequence is 15 residues long. CDR3 DNA: TGTGCCAGCAGCCGTGACAGGCTAAGTAATTCACCCCTCCACTTT. It encodes CASSRDRLSNSPLHF.

This chain connects TRBV19 to TRBJ1-1, with a tentative D call TRBD1 (5 bases). The CDR3 has 16 amino acids. In germline, CDR1 is LNHDA, CDR2 SQIVND (reference sequence). The germline V and J ends were trimmed by 5 bases and 3 bases, with 19 bases remaining between them. The CDR3 is CASSRTHHGGDTEAFF. CDR3 nucleotide sequence: TGTGCCAGTAGTCGAACTCACCACGGGGGGGACACTGAAGCTTTCTTT.

The chain has TRBV6-5 and TRBJ2-7; the D gene could be TRBD1 or TRBD2 (5 bases each). V lost 2 bases to trimming and J lost 0 bases, with 14 bases between them. CDR3 length: 16 residues. The V gene's germline CDR1 is MNHEY and CDR2 SVGAGI. DNA of the CDR3: TGTGCCAGCAGTTACACAGGAGGACTTAGCTCCTACGAGCAGTACTTC. Translating it yields CASSYTGGLSSYEQYF.